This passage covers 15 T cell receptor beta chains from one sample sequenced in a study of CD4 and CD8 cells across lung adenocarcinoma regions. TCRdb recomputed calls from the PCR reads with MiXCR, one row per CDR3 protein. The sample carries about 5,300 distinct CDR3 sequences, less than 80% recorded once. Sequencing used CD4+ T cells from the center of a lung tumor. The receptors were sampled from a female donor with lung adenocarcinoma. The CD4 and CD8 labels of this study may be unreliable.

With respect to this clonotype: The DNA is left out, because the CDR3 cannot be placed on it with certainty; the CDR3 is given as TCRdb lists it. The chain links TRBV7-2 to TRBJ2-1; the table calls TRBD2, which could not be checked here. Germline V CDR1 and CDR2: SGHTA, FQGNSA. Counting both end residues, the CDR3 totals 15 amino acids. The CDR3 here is CARSLGLVGKGAQYF.

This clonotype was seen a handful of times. The CDR3 here is CASSLVGGETQYF. DNA of the CDR3: TGTGCCAGCAGCTTAGTGGGGGGGGAGACCCAGTACTTC. The chain links TRBV7-8 to TRBJ2-5, with TRBD2 identical over 7 bases. CDR3 length: 13 residues. Per germline, CDR1 SGHVS and CDR2 FQNEAQ. Trimming at V came to 1 base and at J to 5 bases, leaving 1 base not matched to a gene.

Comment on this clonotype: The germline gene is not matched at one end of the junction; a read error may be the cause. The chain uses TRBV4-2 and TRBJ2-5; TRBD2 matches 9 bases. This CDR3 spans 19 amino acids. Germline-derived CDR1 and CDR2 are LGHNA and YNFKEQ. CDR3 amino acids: CASSQGEGSGGRDPETQYF. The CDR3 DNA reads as TGTGCCAGCAGCCAAGGGGAGGGTAGCGGGGGCCGGGACCCAGAGACGCAGTATTTC.

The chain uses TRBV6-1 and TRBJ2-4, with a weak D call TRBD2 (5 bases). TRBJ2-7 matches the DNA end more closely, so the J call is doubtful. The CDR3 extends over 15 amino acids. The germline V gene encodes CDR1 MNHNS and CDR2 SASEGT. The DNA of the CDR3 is TGTGCCAGCAGTGATCCGGGGAAGAGCTCCTACGAGCAGTACTTC. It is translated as CASSDPGKSSYEQYF.

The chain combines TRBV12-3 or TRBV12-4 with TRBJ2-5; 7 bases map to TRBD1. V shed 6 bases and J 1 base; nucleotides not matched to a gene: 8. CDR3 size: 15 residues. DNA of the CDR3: TGTGCCAGCAGCCTTCGGACAGGACTCCAAGAGACCCAGTACTTC. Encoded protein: CASSLRTGLQETQYF.

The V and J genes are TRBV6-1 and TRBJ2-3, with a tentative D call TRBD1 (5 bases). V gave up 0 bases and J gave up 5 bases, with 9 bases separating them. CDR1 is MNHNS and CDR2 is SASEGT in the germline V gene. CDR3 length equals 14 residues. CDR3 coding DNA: TGTGCCAGCAGTGAAGCGAATAGGGGAGATACGCAGTATTTT. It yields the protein CASSEANRGDTQYF.

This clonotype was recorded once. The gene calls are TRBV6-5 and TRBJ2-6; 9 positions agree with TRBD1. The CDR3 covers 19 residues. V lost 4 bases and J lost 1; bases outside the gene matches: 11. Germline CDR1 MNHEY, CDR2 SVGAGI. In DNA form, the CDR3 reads TGTGCCAGCAGTTCAAAAGGACAGGGGTTTCGGTCTGGGGCCAACGTCCTGACTTTC. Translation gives CASSSKGQGFRSGANVLTF.

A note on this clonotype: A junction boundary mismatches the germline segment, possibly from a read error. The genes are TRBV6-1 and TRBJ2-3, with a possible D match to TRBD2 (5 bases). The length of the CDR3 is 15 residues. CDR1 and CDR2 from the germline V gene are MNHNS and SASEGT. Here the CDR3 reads CARGEAAGVPETQYF. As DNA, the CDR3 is TGTGCCAGGGGTGAAGCGGCGGGCGTCCCAGAGACGCAGTATTTT.

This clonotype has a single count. The CDR3, as DNA: TGTGCCTGGAGTTCACTAGGATACTACAATGAGCAGTTCTTC. It specifies CAWSSLGYYNEQFF. The chain carries TRBV30 and TRBJ2-1; a weak D match, TRBD2 (5 bases). Trimming took off 2 bases at V and 3 bases at J, with 11 bases between the two ends. Germline CDR1 is GTSNPN and CDR2 is SVGIG (reference sequence). There are 14 residues in the CDR3.

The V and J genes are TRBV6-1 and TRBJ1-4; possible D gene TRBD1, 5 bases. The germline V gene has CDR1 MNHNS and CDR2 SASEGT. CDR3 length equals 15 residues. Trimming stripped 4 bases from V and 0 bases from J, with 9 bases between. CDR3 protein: CASSGGTATNEKLFF. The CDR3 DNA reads TGTGCCAGCAGTGGAGGGACCGCAACTAATGAAAAACTGTTTTTT.

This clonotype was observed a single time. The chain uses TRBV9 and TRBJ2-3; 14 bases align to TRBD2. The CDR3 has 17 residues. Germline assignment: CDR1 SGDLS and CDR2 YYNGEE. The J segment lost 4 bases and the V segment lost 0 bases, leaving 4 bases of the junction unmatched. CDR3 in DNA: TGTGCCAGCAGCGTAGGACTAGCGGGAGGGTTCGCAGATACGCAGTATTTT. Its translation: CASSVGLAGGFADTQYF.

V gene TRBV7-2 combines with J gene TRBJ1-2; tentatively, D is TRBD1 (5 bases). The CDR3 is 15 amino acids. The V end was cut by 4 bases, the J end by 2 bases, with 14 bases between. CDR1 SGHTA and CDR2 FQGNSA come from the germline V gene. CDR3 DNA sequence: TGTGCCAGCAGCTCAGGGTTAGGAAGGAACTATGGCTACACCTTC. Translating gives CASSSGLGRNYGYTF.

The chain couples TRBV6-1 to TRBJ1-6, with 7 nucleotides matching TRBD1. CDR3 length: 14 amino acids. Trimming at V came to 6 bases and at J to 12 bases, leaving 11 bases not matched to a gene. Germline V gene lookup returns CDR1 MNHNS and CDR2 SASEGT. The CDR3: CASSGQGGSLPLHF. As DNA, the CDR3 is TGTGCCAGCAGCGGCCAGGGGGGGTCCCTACCCCTCCACTTT.

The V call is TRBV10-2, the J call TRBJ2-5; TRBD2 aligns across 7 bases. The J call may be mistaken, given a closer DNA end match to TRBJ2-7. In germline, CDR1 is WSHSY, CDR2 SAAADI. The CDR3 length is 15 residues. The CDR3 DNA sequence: TGCGCCAGCAGTGAGTCACTAGCGAGAAGCTACGAGCAGTACTTC. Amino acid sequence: CASSESLARSYEQYF.

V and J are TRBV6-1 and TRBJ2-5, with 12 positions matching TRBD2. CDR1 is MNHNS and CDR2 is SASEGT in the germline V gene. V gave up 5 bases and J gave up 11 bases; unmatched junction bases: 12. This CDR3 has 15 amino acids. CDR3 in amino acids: CASSPPSGRVGEQYF. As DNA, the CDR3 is TGTGCCAGCAGTCCCCCTAGCGGGAGGGTGGGGGAGCAGTACTTC.